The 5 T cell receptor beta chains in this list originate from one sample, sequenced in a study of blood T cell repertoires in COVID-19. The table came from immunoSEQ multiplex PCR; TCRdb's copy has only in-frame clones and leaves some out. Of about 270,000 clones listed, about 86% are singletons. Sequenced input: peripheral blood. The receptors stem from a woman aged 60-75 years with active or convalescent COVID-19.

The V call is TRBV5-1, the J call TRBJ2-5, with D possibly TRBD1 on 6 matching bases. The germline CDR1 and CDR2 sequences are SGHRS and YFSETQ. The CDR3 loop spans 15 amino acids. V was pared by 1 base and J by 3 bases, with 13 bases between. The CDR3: CASSLLGTNEETQYF. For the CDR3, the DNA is TGCGCCAGCAGCTTGCTCGGGACAAACGAAGAGACCCAGTACTTC.

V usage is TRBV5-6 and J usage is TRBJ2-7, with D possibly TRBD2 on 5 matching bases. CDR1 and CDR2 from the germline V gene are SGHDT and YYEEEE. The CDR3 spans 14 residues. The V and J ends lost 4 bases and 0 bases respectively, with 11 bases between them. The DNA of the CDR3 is TGTGCCAGCAGCCCCGGACTCCTCTCCTACGAGCAGTACTTC. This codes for CASSPGLLSYEQYF.

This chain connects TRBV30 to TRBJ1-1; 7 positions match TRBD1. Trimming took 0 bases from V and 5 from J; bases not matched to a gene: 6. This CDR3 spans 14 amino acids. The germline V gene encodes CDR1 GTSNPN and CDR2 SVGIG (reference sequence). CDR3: CAWSVLSGGTEAFF. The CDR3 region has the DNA TGTGCCTGGAGTGTACTCTCAGGGGGGACTGAAGCTTTCTTT.

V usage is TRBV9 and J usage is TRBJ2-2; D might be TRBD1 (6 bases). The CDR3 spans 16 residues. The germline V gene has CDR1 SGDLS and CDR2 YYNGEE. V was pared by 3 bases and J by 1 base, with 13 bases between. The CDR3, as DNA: TGTGCCAGCAGCGCCCCGGGACAAATGAACACCGGGGAGCTGTTTTTT. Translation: CASSAPGQMNTGELFF.

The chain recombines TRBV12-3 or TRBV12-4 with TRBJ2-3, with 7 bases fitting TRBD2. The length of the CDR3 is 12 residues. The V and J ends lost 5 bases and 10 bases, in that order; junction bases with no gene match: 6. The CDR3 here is CASSPTSTAQYF. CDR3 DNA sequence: TGTGCCAGCAGTCCGACTAGCACAGCGCAGTATTTT.